The 5 T cell receptor beta chains presented below share a single source sample, sequenced in a study of T cells in Graves' hyperthyroidism and ophthalmopathy (dated 2019 in TCRdb). The library relied on multiplex PCR. The sequencing machine was an Illumina HiSeq 2000. The TCR beta CDR3 regions were amplified from the RNA transcripts. The first round of RT-PCR for the TCR CDR3 was performed with the HTBI primer set and the Qiagen OneStep RT-PCR kit. In-frame beta chains were kept once TCRdb had trimmed the public reads at Q25 with fastp and called clones with MiXCR. Identical CDR3 protein sequences are pooled into one entry, listed with their most common genes and DNA. The sample table contains a few hundred thousand distinct CDR3 sequences; only one count was recorded for under 60% of them. Together, the top ten hold approximately 7.5% of the sample. The sequencing sample was made of peripheral blood or thyroid tissue (not recorded which). These receptors were taken from a woman aged 18-35 years with Graves' hyperthyroidism.

This clonotype was found many times. The chain uses TRBV7-2 and TRBJ1-2, with D unclear. Trimming shortened V by 0 bases and J by 5 bases, and 16 bases separated the two germline ends. Germline values: CDR1 SGHTA, CDR2 FQGNSA. The CDR3 covers 16 residues. CDR3 loop: CASSLAPRSGLYGYTF. CDR3 sequence (DNA): TGTGCCAGCAGCTTAGCGCCCCGGTCCGGTCTTTATGGCTACACCTTC.

This clonotype came up once. It is unclear where the CDR3 begins or ends on the DNA, so no DNA is shown, and the CDR3 is as TCRdb lists it. This chain links TRBV7-6 with TRBJ2-2. Germline lookup yields CDR1 SGHVS and CDR2 FNYEAQ. The CDR3 sequence runs 10 residues, both termini included. CDR3 in amino acids: CASSSGSCFF.

The J gene is TRBJ2-7, the V gene TRBV14; unclear D gene. The V end lost 5 bases, the J end lost 7 bases, and 15 bases lay between the germline ends. The CDR3 sequence is 13 residues long. Germline CDR1 SGHDN, CDR2 FVKESK. The DNA of the CDR3 is TGTGCCAGCAGCGTAGGGTCCCTTGGGGAGCAGTACTTC. It codes for CASSVGSLGEQYF.

V and J are TRBV20-1 and TRBJ1-6; no definite D call. The CDR3 extends over 13 amino acids. Germline-derived CDR1 and CDR2 are DFQATT and SNEGSKA (reference sequence). The V end lost 2 bases, the J end lost 10 bases, and 12 bases lay between the germline ends. Here the CDR3 reads CSARRARRSPLHF. The DNA for the CDR3 is TGCAGTGCTAGACGGGCTAGAAGATCACCCCTCCACTTT.

This clonotype was counted many times. The chain is built from TRBV5-1 and TRBJ2-7, with a tentative D call TRBD1 (6 bases). V shed 0 bases and J shed 5 bases, with 12 bases lying between them. CDR3 length: 14 residues. Germline V gene data show CDR1 as SGHRS and CDR2 as YFSETQ. The CDR3 coding sequence is TGCGCCAGCAGCTTGGAACAGGGTTTACACGAGCAGTACTTC. Protein product: CASSLEQGLHEQYF.